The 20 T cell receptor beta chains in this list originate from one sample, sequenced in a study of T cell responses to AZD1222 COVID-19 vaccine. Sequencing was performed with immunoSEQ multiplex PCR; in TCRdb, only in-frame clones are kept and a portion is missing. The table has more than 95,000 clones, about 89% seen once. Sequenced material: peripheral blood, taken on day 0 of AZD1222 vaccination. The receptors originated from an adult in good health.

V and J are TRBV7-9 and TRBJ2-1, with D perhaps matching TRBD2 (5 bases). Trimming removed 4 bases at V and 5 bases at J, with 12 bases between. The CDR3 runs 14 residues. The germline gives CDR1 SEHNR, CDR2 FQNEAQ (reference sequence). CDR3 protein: CASSSDWNDNEQFF. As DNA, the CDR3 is TGTGCCAGCAGCTCGGACTGGAACGACAATGAGCAGTTCTTC.

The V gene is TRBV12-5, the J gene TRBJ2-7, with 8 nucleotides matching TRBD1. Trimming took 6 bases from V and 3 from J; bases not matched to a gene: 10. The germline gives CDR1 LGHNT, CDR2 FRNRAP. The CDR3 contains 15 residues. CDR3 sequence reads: CASGIRTGTNYEQYF. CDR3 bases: TGTGCTAGTGGGATCCGGACAGGGACAAACTACGAGCAGTACTTC.

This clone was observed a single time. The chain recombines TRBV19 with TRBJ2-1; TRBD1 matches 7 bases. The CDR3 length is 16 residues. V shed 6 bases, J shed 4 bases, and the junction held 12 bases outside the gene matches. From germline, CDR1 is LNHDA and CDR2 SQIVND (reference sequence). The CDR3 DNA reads TGTGCCAGTAGGGGATTTCGAGGGGGCAAGTACAATGAGCAGTTCTTC. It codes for CASRGFRGGKYNEQFF.

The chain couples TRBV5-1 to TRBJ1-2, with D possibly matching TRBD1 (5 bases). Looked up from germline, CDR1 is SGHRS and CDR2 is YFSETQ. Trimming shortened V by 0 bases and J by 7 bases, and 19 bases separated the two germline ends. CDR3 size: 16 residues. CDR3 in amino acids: CASSLDTGTNDAGYTF. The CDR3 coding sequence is TGCGCCAGCAGCTTGGATACGGGGACGAACGACGCTGGCTACACCTTC. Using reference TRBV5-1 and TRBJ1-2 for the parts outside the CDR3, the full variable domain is KAGVTQTPRYLIKTRGQQVTLSCSPISGHRSVSWYQQTPGQGLQFLFEYFSETQRNKGNFPGRFSGRQFSNSRSEMNVSTLELGDSALYLCASSLDTGTNDAGYTFGSGTRLTVV.

CDR3 sequence: CASSHTGREGTEAFF. The CDR3 DNA sequence: TGTGCCAGCAGCCATACAGGGAGGGAGGGCACTGAAGCTTTCTTT. The V call is TRBV4-2, the J call TRBJ1-1, with D possibly TRBD1 on 6 matching bases. CDR1 is LGHNA, CDR2 YNFKEQ, per germline. V was shortened by 3 bases and J by 4 bases, with 15 bases between the two germline ends. CDR3 length: 15 amino acids.

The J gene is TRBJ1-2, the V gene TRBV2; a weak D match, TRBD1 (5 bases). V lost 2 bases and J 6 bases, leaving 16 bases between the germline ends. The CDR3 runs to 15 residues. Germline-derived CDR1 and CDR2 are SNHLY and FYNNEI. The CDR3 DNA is TGTGCCAGCAGTGAATTTAGGGGAAAGGCCAATGGCTACACCTTC. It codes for CASSEFRGKANGYTF.

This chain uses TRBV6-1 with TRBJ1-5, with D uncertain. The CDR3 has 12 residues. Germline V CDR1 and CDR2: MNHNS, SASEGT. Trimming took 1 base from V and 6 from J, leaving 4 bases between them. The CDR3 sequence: CASSEGGQPQHF. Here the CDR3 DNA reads TGTGCCAGCAGTGAAGGAGGTCAGCCCCAGCATTTT.

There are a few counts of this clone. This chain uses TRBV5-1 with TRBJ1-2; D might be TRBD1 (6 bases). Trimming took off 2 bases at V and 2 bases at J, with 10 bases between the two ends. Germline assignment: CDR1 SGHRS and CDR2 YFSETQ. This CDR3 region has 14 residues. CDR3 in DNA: TGCGCCAGCAGCTTAGGGACACACAACTATGGCTACACCTTC. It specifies CASSLGTHNYGYTF. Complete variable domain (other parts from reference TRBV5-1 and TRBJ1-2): KAGVTQTPRYLIKTRGQQVTLSCSPISGHRSVSWYQQTPGQGLQFLFEYFSETQRNKGNFPGRFSGRQFSNSRSEMNVSTLELGDSALYLCASSLGTHNYGYTFGSGTRLTVV.

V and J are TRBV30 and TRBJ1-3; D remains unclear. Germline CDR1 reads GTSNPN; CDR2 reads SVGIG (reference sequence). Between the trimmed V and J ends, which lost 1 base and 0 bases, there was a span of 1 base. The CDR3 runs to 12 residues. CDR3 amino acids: CAWSDSGNTIYF. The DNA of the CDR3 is TGTGCCTGGAGTGACTCTGGAAACACCATATATTTT. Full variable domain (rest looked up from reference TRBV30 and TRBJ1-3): SQTIHQWPATLVQPVGSPLSLECTVEGTSNPNLYWYRQAAGRGLQLLFYSVGIGQISSEVPQNLSASRPQDRQFILSSKKLLLSDSGFYLCAWSDSGNTIYFGEGSWLTVV.

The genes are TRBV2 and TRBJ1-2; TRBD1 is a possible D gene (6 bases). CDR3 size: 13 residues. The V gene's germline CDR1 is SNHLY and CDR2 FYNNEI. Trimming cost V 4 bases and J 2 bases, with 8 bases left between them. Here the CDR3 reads CASSGTGNYGYTF. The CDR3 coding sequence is TGTGCCAGCAGTGGTACAGGGAACTATGGCTACACCTTC.

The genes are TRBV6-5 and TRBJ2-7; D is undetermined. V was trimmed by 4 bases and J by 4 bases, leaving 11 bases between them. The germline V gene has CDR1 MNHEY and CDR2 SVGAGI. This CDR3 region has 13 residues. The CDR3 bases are TGTGCCAGCAGTTGGACGGCAGGATACGAGCAGTACTTC. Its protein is CASSWTAGYEQYF.

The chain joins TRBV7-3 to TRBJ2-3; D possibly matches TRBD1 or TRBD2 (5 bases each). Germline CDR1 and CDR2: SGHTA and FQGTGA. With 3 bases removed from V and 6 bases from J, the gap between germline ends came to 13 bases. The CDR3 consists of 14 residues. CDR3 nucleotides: TGTGCCAGCAGCTTCTCCGGGGCCCAGGATACGCAGTATTTT. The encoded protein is CASSFSGAQDTQYF.

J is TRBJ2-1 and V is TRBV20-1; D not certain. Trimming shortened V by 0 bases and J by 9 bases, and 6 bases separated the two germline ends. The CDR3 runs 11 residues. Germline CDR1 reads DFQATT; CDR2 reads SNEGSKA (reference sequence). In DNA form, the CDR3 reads TGCAGTGCTAGAGATGCGAGTGAGCAGTTCTTC. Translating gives CSARDASEQFF.

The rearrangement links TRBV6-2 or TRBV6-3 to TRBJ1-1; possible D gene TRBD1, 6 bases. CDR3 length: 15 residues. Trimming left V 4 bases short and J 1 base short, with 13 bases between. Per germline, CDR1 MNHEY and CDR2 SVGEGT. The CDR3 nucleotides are TGTGCCAGCAGTTTAGCAGGGGTCCCGAACACTGAAGCTTTCTTT. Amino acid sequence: CASSLAGVPNTEAFF.

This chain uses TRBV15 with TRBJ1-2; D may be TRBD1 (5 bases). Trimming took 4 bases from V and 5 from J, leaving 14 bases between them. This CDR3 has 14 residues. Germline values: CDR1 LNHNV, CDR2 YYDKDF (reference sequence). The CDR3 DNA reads TGTGCCACCAGCAACGAGGGTTGGGGGTATGGCTACACCTTC. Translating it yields CATSNEGWGYGYTF.

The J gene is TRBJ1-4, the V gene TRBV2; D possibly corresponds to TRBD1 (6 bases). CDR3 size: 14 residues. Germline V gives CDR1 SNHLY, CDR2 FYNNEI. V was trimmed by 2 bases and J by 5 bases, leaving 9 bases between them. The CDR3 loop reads CASSEQGRNEKLFF. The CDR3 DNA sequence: TGTGCCAGCAGTGAACAGGGGAGGAATGAAAAACTGTTTTTT.

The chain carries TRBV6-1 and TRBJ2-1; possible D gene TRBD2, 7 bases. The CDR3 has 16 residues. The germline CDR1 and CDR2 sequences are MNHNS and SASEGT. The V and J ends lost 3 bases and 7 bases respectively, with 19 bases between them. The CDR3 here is CASSEQPVGGQNEQFF. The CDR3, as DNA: TGTGCCAGCAGTGAGCAGCCAGTGGGGGGGCAGAATGAGCAGTTCTTC.

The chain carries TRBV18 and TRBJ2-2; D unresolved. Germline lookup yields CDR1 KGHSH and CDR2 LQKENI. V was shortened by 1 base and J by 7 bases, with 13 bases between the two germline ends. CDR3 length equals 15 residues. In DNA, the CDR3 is TGTGCCAGCTCACCACAAACCCGGACGAGCGGGGAGCTGTTTTTT. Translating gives CASSPQTRTSGELFF.

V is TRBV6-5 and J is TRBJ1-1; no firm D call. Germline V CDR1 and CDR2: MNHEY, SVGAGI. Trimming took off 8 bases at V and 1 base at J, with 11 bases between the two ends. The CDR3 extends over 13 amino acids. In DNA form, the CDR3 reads TGTGCCAGCTCGTTGGAGGAGAACACTGAAGCTTTCTTT. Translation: CASSLEENTEAFF.

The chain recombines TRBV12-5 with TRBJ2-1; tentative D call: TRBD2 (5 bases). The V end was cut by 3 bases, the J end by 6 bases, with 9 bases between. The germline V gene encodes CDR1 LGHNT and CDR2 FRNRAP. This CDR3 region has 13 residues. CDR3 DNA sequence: TGTGCTAGTGGTTTTGTCCGGGGCAATGAGCAGTTCTTC. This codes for CASGFVRGNEQFF.